These T cell receptor beta chains were read from a single sample in a study of T cell repertoires in cytomegalovirus infection. TCRdb analysed the reads with MiXCR anew, one entry per CDR3 protein. Found here are roughly 640,000 distinct CDR3 sequences, less than 25% of them singletons; the top ten hold 7.5% to 9%. Source material: CD8+ T cells from PBMCs. Every receptor here comes from a human donor in good health (CMV status not recorded). Some clones in this sample may be carry-over from other donors' samples. The CDR3 runs from the conserved cysteine through the conserved F or W. A D gene is named only where the DNA matches it firmly. Clone size is shown for a subset of rows, as once, few, many or a class of expanded clone.

clone_size	v_call	j_call	d_call	cdr3_aa	cdr3_nt
many	TRBV7-2	TRBJ2-7	NA	CASSSNRDLRDQYF	TGTGCCAGCAGCTCGAACCGGGACCTACGGGACCAGTACTTC
many	TRBV19	TRBJ2-7	NA	CAAGRGWEYEQYF	TGTGCCGCCGGACGGGGATGGGAGTACGAGCAGTACTTC
few	TRBV7-9	TRBJ2-1	TRBD1	CASSSSGTSRGPWFNEQFF	TGTGCCAGCAGCTCCTCCGGGACCTCGAGGGGGCCTTGGTTTAATGAGCAGTTCTTC
NA	TRBV15	TRBJ1-1	TRBD1	CATKGTELEAFF	TGTGCCACCAAAGGGACAGAACTAGAAGCTTTCTTT
NA	TRBV27	TRBJ2-2	NA	CASSFPTGELFF	TGTGCCAGCAGTTTTCCGACCGGGGAGCTGTTTTTT
few	TRBV2	TRBJ2-7	NA	CASSVGRVEYEQYF	TGTGCCAGCAGCGTAGGTAGGGTAGAGTACGAGCAGTACTTC
many	TRBV7-3	TRBJ2-5	NA	CASSLRGEVGVEETQYF	TGTGCCAGCAGCTTAAGAGGTGAAGTTGGGGTTGAAGAGACCCAGTACTTC
NA	TRBV6-2/TRBV6-3	TRBJ1-1	NA	CASSYTKKGTEAFF	TGTGCCAGCAGTTACACAAAGAAGGGCACTGAAGCTTTCTTT
NA	TRBV18	TRBJ1-6	NA	CASSPRGTHPYYNSPLHF	TGTGCCAGCTCACCACGAGGGACCCACCCATACTATAATTCACCCCTCCACTTT
NA	TRBV29-1	TRBJ1-2	TRBD1	CSVGRMGTATHGYTF	TGCAGCGTTGGACGGATGGGGACAGCAACTCATGGCTACACCTTC
NA	TRBV20-1	TRBJ2-3	NA	CSARERGEDTQYF	TGCAGTGCTAGAGAAAGAGGGGAAGATACGCAGTATTTT
NA	TRBV20-1	TRBJ2-1	TRBD2	CSARDLGLADTYNRGNEQFF	TGCAGTGCTAGAGATCTTGGACTAGCGGATACATACAATAGGGGGAATGAGCAGTTCTTC
few	TRBV10-2	TRBJ2-3	TRBD1	CASSDLGQGARVDTQYF	TGCGCCAGCAGTGACCTTGGACAGGGGGCGCGAGTAGATACGCAGTATTTT
many	TRBV4-3	TRBJ2-5	NA	CASSQDWDGYQETQYF	TGCGCCAGCAGCCAAGATTGGGACGGGTATCAAGAGACCCAGTACTTC
NA	TRBV7-9	TRBJ2-6	NA	CASTVTSGANVLTF	TGTGCCAGCACCGTGACTTCTGGGGCCAACGTCCTGACTTTC
few	TRBV7-9	TRBJ1-2	NA	CASSLGGQPRGYTF	TGTGCCAGCAGCTTAGGCGGGCAGCCGCGGGGCTACACCTTC
many	TRBV11-1	TRBJ2-1	NA	CASSPGPPPYNEQFF	TGTGCCAGCAGCCCGGGACCGCCACCTTACAATGAGCAGTTCTTC
large	TRBV25-1	TRBJ2-7	NA	CASTPGNGKQYF	TGTGCCAGCACACCAGGGAATGGGAAGCAGTACTTC
NA	TRBV5-1	TRBJ2-1	NA	CASSTNRDAHNEQFF	TGCGCCAGCAGCACTAACCGGGACGCCCACAATGAGCAGTTCTTC
many	TRBV6-2/TRBV6-3	TRBJ1-1	NA	CASSLRGVTEAFF	TGTGCCAGCAGTTTAAGAGGGGTAACTGAAGCTTTCTTT